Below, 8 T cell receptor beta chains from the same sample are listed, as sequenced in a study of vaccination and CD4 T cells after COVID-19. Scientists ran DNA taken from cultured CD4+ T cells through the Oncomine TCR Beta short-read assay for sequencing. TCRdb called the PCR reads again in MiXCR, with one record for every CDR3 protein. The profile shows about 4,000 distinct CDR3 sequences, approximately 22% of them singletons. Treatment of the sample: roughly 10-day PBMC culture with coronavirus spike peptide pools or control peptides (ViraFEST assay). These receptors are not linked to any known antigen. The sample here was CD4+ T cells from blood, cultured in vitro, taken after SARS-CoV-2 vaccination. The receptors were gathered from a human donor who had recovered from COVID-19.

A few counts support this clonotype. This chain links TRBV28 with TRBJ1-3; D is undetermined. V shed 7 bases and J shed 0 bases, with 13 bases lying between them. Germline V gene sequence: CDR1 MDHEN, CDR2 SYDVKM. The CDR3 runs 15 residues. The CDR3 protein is CASTGPAFSGNTIYF. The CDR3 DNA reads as TGTGCCAGCACGGGCCCAGCCTTCTCTGGAAACACCATATATTTT.

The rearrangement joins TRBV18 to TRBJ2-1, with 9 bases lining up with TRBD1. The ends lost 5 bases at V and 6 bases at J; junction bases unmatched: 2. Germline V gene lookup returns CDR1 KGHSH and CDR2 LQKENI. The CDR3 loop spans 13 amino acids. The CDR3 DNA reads TGTGCCAGCTCAGGACAGGGGCGCAATGAGCAGTTCTTC. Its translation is CASSGQGRNEQFF.

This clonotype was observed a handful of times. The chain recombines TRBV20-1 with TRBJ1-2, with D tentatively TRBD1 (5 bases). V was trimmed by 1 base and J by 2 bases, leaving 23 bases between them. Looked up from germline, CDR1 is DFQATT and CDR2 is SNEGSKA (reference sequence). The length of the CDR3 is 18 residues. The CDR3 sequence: CSARVLGTGTVDNYGYTF. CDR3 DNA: TGCAGTGCTAGAGTATTAGGGACCGGGACCGTTGACAACTATGGCTACACCTTC.

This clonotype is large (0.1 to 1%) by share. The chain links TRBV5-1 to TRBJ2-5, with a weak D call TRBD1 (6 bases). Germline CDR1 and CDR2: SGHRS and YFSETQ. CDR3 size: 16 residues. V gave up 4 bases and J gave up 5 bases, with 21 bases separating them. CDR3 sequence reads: CASSLGVTGMEETQYF. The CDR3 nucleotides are TGCGCCAGCAGCCTTGGGGTTACAGGGATGGAGGAGACCCAGTACTTC.

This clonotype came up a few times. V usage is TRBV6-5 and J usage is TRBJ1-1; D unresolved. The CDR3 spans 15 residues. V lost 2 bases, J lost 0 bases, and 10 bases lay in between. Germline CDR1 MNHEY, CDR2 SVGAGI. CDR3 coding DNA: TGTGCCAGCAGTTACGGTCCCGGGGTGAACACTGAAGCTTTCTTT. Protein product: CASSYGPGVNTEAFF.

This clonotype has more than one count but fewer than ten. The CDR3 region is CASTQGWPGELFF. The CDR3 DNA reads as TGTGCCAGCACACAGGGCTGGCCCGGGGAGCTGTTTTTT. The chain joins TRBV5-4 to TRBJ2-2, with D perhaps matching TRBD1 (6 bases). The CDR3 totals 13 residues. Germline V CDR1 and CDR2: SGHNT, YYREEE (reference sequence). The V and J ends lost 6 bases and 6 bases respectively, with 12 bases between them.

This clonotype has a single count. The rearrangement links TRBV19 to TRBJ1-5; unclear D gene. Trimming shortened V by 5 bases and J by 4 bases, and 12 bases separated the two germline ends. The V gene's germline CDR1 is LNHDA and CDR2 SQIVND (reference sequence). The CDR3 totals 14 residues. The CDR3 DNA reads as TGTGCCAGTAGTTTAGTAGGGTCTAATCAGCCCCAGCATTTT. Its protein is CASSLVGSNQPQHF.

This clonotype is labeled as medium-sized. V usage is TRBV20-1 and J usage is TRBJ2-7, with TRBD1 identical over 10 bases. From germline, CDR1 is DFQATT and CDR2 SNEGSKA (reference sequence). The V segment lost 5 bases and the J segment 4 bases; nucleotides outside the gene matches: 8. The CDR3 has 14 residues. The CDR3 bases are TGCAGTGCTCCCCAGAGGACAGGGGGATACGAGCAGTACTTC. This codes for CSAPQRTGGYEQYF.